This TCR beta chain is from a study of OX40 agonist ivuxolimab in advanced cancers. The CDR3 spans 18 residues. V trimming: 1 base; J trimming: 4 bases; junction bases outside the gene matches: 13. The germline V gene has CDR1 SGDLS and CDR2 YYNGEE. The protocol was immunoSEQ multiplex PCR, while the TCRdb copy is restricted to in-frame clones and leaves out a portion. The sample lists around 90,000 clones; about nine tenths were seen once. Here the sequenced sample was CD4+ or CD8+ T cells sorted from blood, taken in a trial of the OX40 agonist ivuxolimab. The TCR originated in an adult with an advanced solid tumor such as melanoma, head and neck, liver or kidney cancer. The V and J genes are TRBV9 and TRBJ2-1; 8 bases align to TRBD2. DNA for the CDR3: TGTGCCAGCAGCGTACTCGGGGGCTTTAGCGGGGAATACAATGAGCAGTTCTTC. Its translation: CASSVLGGFSGEYNEQFF.